This T cell receptor beta chain was sequenced for a study of T cell responses to AZD1222 COVID-19 vaccine. Study summary: Analysis merged second doses at about 4 or about 12 weeks. Study outcomes and limitations: Just a handful of AZD1222 recipients were seropositive at baseline. Spike-specific TCR breadth and depth rose after two AZD1222 doses.

This table comes from immunoSEQ multiplex PCR, and its TCRdb copy is limited to in-frame clones, with some not included. Of approximately 100,000 clones in the sample, roughly 88% were seen once. Germline lookup yields CDR1 SGHTA and CDR2 FQGTGA. Trimming took 5 bases from V and 4 from J, leaving 9 bases between them. CDR3 size: 13 residues. Points on this clone: The antigen remains unidentified.

This material consisted of peripheral blood, taken on day 0 of AZD1222 vaccination. V usage is TRBV7-3 and J usage is TRBJ1-3; no definite D call. The clonotype comes from an adult in good health. The CDR3 DNA sequence: TGTGCCAGCAGCCCCGGTCCGGGAAACACCATATATTTT. Its translation is CASSPGPGNTIYF.